This T cell receptor (beta chain) derives from a study of post-analysis software for immune sequencing data. General study findings and limits: Roughly 5 TRBV segments, TRBV5-6, TRBV5-1 and TRBV20-1 among them, were found more frequent in patients than controls.

With respect to this clonotype: Its antigen is as yet unknown.

Unique molecular identifiers were built into the TCR beta cDNA libraries. TCRdb re-analysed the PCR reads in MiXCR, keeping a single row per CDR3 protein. The data hold a few hundred thousand distinct CDR3 sequences, with 34% observed a single time. Between the trimmed V and J ends, which lost 3 bases and 9 bases, there was a span of 23 bases. Germline assignment: CDR1 DFQATT and CDR2 SNEGSKA (reference sequence). The CDR3 spans 15 residues. Sequences were obtained from blood. This chain links TRBV20-1 with TRBJ2-5; the D call may be TRBD1 or TRBD2 (6 bases each). This clonotype originated in a girl younger than 18 with multiple sclerosis. CDR3 sequence (DNA): TGCAGTGCTAGGGGCCTAGCGAGACAGGAGGAGGCCCAGTACTTC. Its translation: CSARGLARQEEAQYF.